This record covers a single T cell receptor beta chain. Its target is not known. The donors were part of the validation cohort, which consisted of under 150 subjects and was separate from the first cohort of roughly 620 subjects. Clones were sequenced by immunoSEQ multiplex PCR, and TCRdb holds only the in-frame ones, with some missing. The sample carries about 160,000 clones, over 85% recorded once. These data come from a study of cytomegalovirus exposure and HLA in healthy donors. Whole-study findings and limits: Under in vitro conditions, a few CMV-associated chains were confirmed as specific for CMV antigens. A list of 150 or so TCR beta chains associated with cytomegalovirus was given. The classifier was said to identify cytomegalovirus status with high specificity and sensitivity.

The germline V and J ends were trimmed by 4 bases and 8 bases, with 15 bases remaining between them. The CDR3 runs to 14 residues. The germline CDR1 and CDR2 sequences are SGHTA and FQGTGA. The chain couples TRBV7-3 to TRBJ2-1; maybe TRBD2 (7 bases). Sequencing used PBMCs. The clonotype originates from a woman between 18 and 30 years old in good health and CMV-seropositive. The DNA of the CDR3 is TGTGCCAGCAGCTGGGGAGGGGGTGTGGATGAGCAGTTCTTC. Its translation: CASSWGGGVDEQFF.